This entry lists 28 T cell receptor beta chains sequenced from one sample in a study of blood T cell repertoires in COVID-19. This table comes from immunoSEQ multiplex PCR, and its TCRdb copy is limited to in-frame clones, with some not included. The sample consists of about 400,000 clones, 70% to 90% of them appearing once. Sequences were obtained from PBMCs or T cells enriched from blood (not recorded which). The receptors were sampled from a woman aged 18-35 years with acute COVID-19.

The genes are TRBV10-1 and TRBJ2-7; 7 bases fit TRBD2. The CDR3 loop spans 14 amino acids. Trimming took 8 bases from V and 2 from J; bases not matched to a gene: 9. Germline V lookup: CDR1 WNHNN, CDR2 SYGVQD (reference sequence). CDR3 protein: CASVREDLTYEQYF. The CDR3 DNA reads TGCGCCAGCGTACGGGAGGACCTTACCTACGAGCAGTACTTC.

This clone occurred once. The chain is built from TRBV11-2 and TRBJ2-1, with TRBD2 matching 9 bases. The V gene end was trimmed by 0 bases and the J gene end by 6 bases; junction bases not matched to a gene: 12. Germline V gene sequence: CDR1 SGHAT, CDR2 FQNNGV. There are 18 residues in the CDR3. The CDR3 DNA is TGTGCCAGCAGCTTAGATCTCCGGGCGGGGGGGCCCGGCAATGAGCAGTTCTTC. Amino acids: CASSLDLRAGGPGNEQFF.

This chain connects TRBV7-2 to TRBJ1-3, with D possibly matching TRBD1 (6 bases). Per germline, CDR1 SGHTA and CDR2 FQGNSA. The CDR3 covers 16 residues. With 2 bases removed from V and 3 bases from J, the gap between germline ends came to 14 bases. CDR3 in amino acids: CASSLMSVGGGNTIYF. In DNA, the CDR3 is TGTGCCAGCAGCTTAATGTCGGTAGGGGGTGGAAACACCATATATTTT.

V and J are TRBV5-6 and TRBJ2-7, with D possibly matching TRBD1 (6 bases). V lost 5 bases, J lost 3 bases, and 18 bases lay in between. The CDR3 contains 15 residues. CDR1 and CDR2 (germline): SGHDT, YYEEEE. This chain's CDR3 is CASRSRDKPYYEQYF. The CDR3 DNA reads TGTGCCAGCAGAAGCCGGGACAAGCCTTACTACGAGCAGTACTTC.

The chain uses TRBV30 and TRBJ2-3, with 7 bases matching TRBD2. From germline, CDR1 is GTSNPN and CDR2 SVGIG (reference sequence). V shed 3 bases, J shed 2 bases, and the junction held 8 bases outside the gene matches. The CDR3 is 15 residues long. This CDR3 is CAWSEALAATDTQYF. CDR3 nucleotides: TGTGCCTGGAGCGAGGCTCTAGCGGCCACAGATACGCAGTATTTT.

The V and J genes are TRBV11-3 and TRBJ2-7, with 8 bases aligning to TRBD1. The junction had 2 bases not matched to a gene; V was cut back by 0 bases and J by 7 bases. This CDR3 has 13 amino acids. Looked up from germline, CDR1 is SGHNT and CDR2 is YENEEA. CDR3 sequence: CASSLDRGREQYF. The CDR3 DNA is TGTGCCAGCAGCTTAGACAGGGGGCGAGAGCAGTACTTC.

This chain links TRBV7-2 with TRBJ2-7; 8 positions match TRBD2. CDR3 size: 13 residues. Unmatched junction bases numbered 9, after V lost 7 bases and J lost 7 bases. CDR1 and CDR2 (germline): SGHTA, FQGNSA. In DNA form, the CDR3 reads TGTGCCAGCAACGCAGCGGGAGAATTTGAGCAGTACTTC. Translating it yields CASNAAGEFEQYF.

The chain links TRBV28 to TRBJ2-3; 9 bases fit TRBD1. The CDR3 consists of 14 residues. The junction had 11 bases not matched to a gene; V was cut back by 8 bases and J by 8 bases. CDR1 MDHEN and CDR2 SYDVKM come from the germline V gene. The chain's CDR3 is CASGPGQGIRTQYF. The CDR3 coding sequence is TGTGCCAGCGGGCCGGGACAGGGAATTCGTACGCAGTATTTT.

The V and J genes are TRBV7-2 and TRBJ2-1, with D perhaps matching TRBD2 (6 bases). V shed 1 base and J shed 5 bases, with 12 bases lying between them. Germline CDR1 and CDR2: SGHTA and FQGNSA. The CDR3 is 15 residues long. The DNA for the CDR3 is TGTGCCAGCAGCTTAGTGTTGTGGGGGGACAATGAGCAGTTCTTC. This encodes CASSLVLWGDNEQFF.

This chain uses TRBV11-2 with TRBJ2-1, with 7 positions matching TRBD1. Germline V gives CDR1 SGHAT, CDR2 FQNNGV. CDR3 length equals 15 residues. V lost 5 bases, J lost 3 bases, and 7 bases stayed unmatched. The CDR3 DNA reads as TGTGCCAGCAGCAACCCCGGGACAGACTACAATGAGCAGTTCTTC. Its protein is CASSNPGTDYNEQFF.

The chain uses TRBV5-6 and TRBJ1-1, with 9 positions matching TRBD1. CDR3 length: 12 residues. J was trimmed by 6 bases and V by 5 bases; bases with no gene match: 2. Germline V gives CDR1 SGHDT, CDR2 YYEEEE. This CDR3 reads CASSWTGAEAFF. CDR3 bases: TGTGCCAGCAGTTGGACAGGGGCTGAAGCTTTCTTT.

The chain has TRBV19 and TRBJ1-3, with D unclear. This CDR3 spans 14 amino acids. Trimming left V 4 bases short and J 0 bases short, with 7 bases between. Looked up from germline, CDR1 is LNHDA and CDR2 is SQIVND (reference sequence). In nucleotides, the CDR3 is TGTGCCAGTAGTAGGCTCATCTCTGGAAACACCATATATTTT. Encoded protein: CASSRLISGNTIYF. The full variable domain, in which reference TRBV19 and TRBJ1-3 provide the parts outside the CDR3, is DGGITQSPKYLFRKEGQNVTLSCEQNLNHDAMYWYRQDPGQGLRLIYYSQIVNDFQKGDIAEGYSVSREKKESFPLTVTSAQKNPTAFYLCASSRLISGNTIYFGEGSWLTVV.

The chain joins TRBV12-3 or TRBV12-4 to TRBJ2-7, with TRBD2 matching 12 bases. The trim removed 7 bases at V and 10 bases at J, leaving 8 bases unmatched. The CDR3 loop spans 13 amino acids. CDR3 region: CASIPTSGGRQYF. The DNA for the CDR3 is TGTGCCAGCATCCCGACTAGCGGGGGCCGACAGTACTTC.

V is TRBV6-1 and J is TRBJ1-2; D perhaps matches TRBD1 (5 bases). The CDR3 is made up of 13 amino acids. Germline lookup yields CDR1 MNHNS and CDR2 SASEGT. V lost 2 bases and J lost 10, with 14 bases in between. The CDR3 sequence is CASSERDGSTYTF. CDR3 nucleotides: TGTGCCAGCAGTGAACGGGACGGGAGTACCTACACCTTC.

This chain joins TRBV28 and TRBJ1-2; TRBD1 matches 8 bases. The CDR3 covers 13 residues. Germline-derived CDR1 and CDR2 are MDHEN and SYDVKM. V gave up 6 bases and J gave up 4 bases; unmatched junction bases: 4. The CDR3 DNA sequence: TGTGCCAGCAGCCAAGACAGGGGCTATGGCTACACCTTC. Its protein is CASSQDRGYGYTF.

The chain carries TRBV12-3 or TRBV12-4 and TRBJ1-4; D remains unclear. Trimming stripped 6 bases from V and 4 bases from J, with 6 bases between. This CDR3 contains 12 residues. Here the CDR3 DNA reads TGTGCCAGCAGACGCAGTAATGAAAAACTGTTTTTT. It yields the protein CASRRSNEKLFF.

V gene TRBV19 combines with J gene TRBJ1-1; D uncertain. The CDR3 sequence is 16 residues long. The germline V gene encodes CDR1 LNHDA and CDR2 SQIVND (reference sequence). V gave up 5 bases and J gave up 1 base, with 17 bases separating them. The CDR3 spells CASSHLGAEPNTEAFF. The CDR3 region has the DNA TGTGCCAGTAGTCACCTGGGCGCTGAACCGAACACTGAAGCTTTCTTT.

V usage is TRBV27 and J usage is TRBJ2-7, with 7 bases aligning to TRBD1. After removal of 4 bases from V and 3 bases from J, the junction contained 9 bases not matched to a gene. The CDR3 runs to 15 residues. Per the germline V gene, CDR1 is MNHEY and CDR2 is SMNVEV (reference sequence). This CDR3 reads CASSSLPTGNYEQYF. The CDR3 nucleotides are TGTGCCAGCAGTTCACTCCCGACAGGGAACTACGAGCAGTACTTC.

The rearrangement links TRBV4-1 to TRBJ1-2, with 7 bases that match TRBD1. V was pared by 4 bases and J by 6 bases, with 11 bases of the junction left unmatched. The CDR3 has 15 residues. Germline V lookup: CDR1 MGHRA, CDR2 YSYEKL. The CDR3 DNA is TGCGCCAGCAGCCTCTTCCAGGACAGGTCGAATGGCTACACCTTC. Encoded protein: CASSLFQDRSNGYTF.

The chain carries TRBV5-1 and TRBJ1-6; D unresolved. The CDR3 spans 14 residues. Trimming removed 1 base from V and 7 bases from J, with 9 bases in between. CDR1 SGHRS and CDR2 YFSETQ come from the germline V gene. The CDR3 is CASSLSGSNSPLHF. CDR3 sequence (DNA): TGCGCCAGCAGCTTGTCAGGATCAAATTCACCCCTCCACTTT.

V and J are TRBV15 and TRBJ2-2; D gene ambiguous. This CDR3 is 13 amino acids long. Germline V gene lookup returns CDR1 LNHNV and CDR2 YYDKDF (reference sequence). Between the trimmed V and J ends, which lost 9 bases and 0 bases, there was a span of 8 bases. The CDR3: CATTSANTGELFF. CDR3 coding DNA: TGTGCCACGACCAGCGCGAACACCGGGGAGCTGTTTTTT.

The V and J genes are TRBV13 and TRBJ1-2, with 8 bases identical to TRBD1. The CDR3 totals 12 residues. Looked up from germline, CDR1 is PRHDT and CDR2 is FYEKMQ (reference sequence). The V segment lost 5 bases and the J segment 8 bases; nucleotides outside the gene matches: 4. CDR3 DNA sequence: TGTGCCAGCAGCGCAGACAGGGGAGGCTACACCTTC. Protein: CASSADRGGYTF.

The rearrangement joins TRBV25-1 to TRBJ1-2; 7 bases line up with TRBD1. This CDR3 comprises 15 residues. The ends lost 10 bases at V and 2 bases at J; junction bases unmatched: 13. The germline gives CDR1 MGHDK, CDR2 SYGVNS. The CDR3, as DNA: TGTGCCACCTTTGGGAAAAACAGGGGAAACTATGGCTACACCTTC. This sequence encodes CATFGKNRGNYGYTF.

The chain couples TRBV28 to TRBJ1-1; D is possibly TRBD1 (5 bases). Deletions cut 1 base from V and 5 bases from J, with 11 bases between. CDR1 and CDR2 from the germline V gene are MDHEN and SYDVKM. The CDR3 extends over 14 amino acids. CDR3 DNA: TGTGCCAGCAGTTTATCTCGGGGGGGAACTGAAGCTTTCTTT. Translated, it gives CASSLSRGGTEAFF.

CDR3 sequence (DNA): TGTGCCAGCAGCTTTCGAGCTAGCGGGAAATACGAGCAGTACTTC. Protein sequence: CASSFRASGKYEQYF. The chain carries TRBV7-8 and TRBJ2-7; the match to TRBD2 covers 9 bases. CDR3 length: 15 amino acids. V was clipped by 3 bases and J by 4 bases; unmatched bases: 7. The germline CDR1 and CDR2 sequences are SGHVS and FQNEAQ.

V usage is TRBV28 and J usage is TRBJ2-1; 10 positions agree with TRBD1. Germline CDR1 is MDHEN and CDR2 is SYDVKM. The CDR3 runs 14 residues. V was clipped by 6 bases and J by 8 bases; unmatched bases: 7. CDR3 DNA sequence: TGTGCCAGCAGGCGCACCGGGACAGGGGATGAGCAGTTCTTC. Translated: CASRRTGTGDEQFF.

This clone occurred once. The chain links TRBV9 to TRBJ2-7; the match to TRBD2 covers 7 bases. J was trimmed by 0 bases and V by 0 bases; bases with no gene match: 6. The CDR3 runs 16 residues. Per germline, CDR1 SGDLS and CDR2 YYNGEE. The CDR3 sequence is CASSVGISGNSYEQYF. In DNA, the CDR3 is TGTGCCAGCAGCGTAGGGATCAGCGGGAACTCCTACGAGCAGTACTTC.

The rearrangement links TRBV28 to TRBJ2-2; tentatively, D is TRBD1 (5 bases). The germline CDR1 and CDR2 sequences are MDHEN and SYDVKM. The CDR3 loop spans 16 amino acids. Between the trimmed V and J ends, which lost 2 bases and 1 base, there was a span of 11 bases. Here the CDR3 DNA reads TGTGCCAGCAGTTTAATGCAGGGATGGAACACCGGGGAGCTGTTTTTT. Protein product: CASSLMQGWNTGELFF.